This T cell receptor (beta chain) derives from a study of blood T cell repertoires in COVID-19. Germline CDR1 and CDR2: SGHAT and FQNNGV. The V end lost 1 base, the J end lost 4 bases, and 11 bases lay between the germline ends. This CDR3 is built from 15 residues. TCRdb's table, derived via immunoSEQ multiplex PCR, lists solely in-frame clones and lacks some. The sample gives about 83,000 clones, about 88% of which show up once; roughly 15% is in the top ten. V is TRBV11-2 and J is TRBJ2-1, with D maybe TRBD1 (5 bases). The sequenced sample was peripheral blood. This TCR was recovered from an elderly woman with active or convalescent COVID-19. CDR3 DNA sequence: TGTGCCAGCAGCTTAGGGCAGGGCTCGTACAATGAGCAGTTCTTC. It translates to CASSLGQGSYNEQFF.